The 22 T cell receptor beta chains presented below share a single source sample, sequenced in a study of response to subunit inactivated influenza vaccine. TCRdb reprocessed the RT-PCR reads with MiXCR, giving one entry per CDR3 protein. The sample lists about half a million distinct CDR3 sequences, around 9.9% occurring once. The source material was PBMCs from blood, sampled 40 to 50 days after vaccination. Source of these receptors: a man aged 45 to 65 who received an inactivated influenza vaccine.

The V call is TRBV18, the J call TRBJ2-7; unclear D gene. This CDR3 comprises 12 residues. Germline V gene data show CDR1 as KGHSH and CDR2 as LQKENI. The V gene lost 5 bases and the J gene lost 4 bases, with 9 bases spanning the gap. Here the CDR3 reads CASSATVYEQYF. In nucleotides, the CDR3 is TGTGCCAGCTCAGCCACAGTATACGAGCAGTACTTC.

The chain couples TRBV20-1 to TRBJ2-1, with D uncertain. V was cut by 0 bases and J by 6 bases, with 18 bases left in between. This CDR3 is 16 amino acids long. CDR1 and CDR2 from the germline V gene are DFQATT and SNEGSKA (reference sequence). CDR3 in DNA: TGCAGTGCTAGAGATAGGTGGGAACCCTTTAGCAATGAGCAGTTCTTC. Translated, it gives CSARDRWEPFSNEQFF.

This clonotype was counted a few times. CDR3 nucleotides: TGCGCCAGCAGCCAAGAGGACAAAAGGGACTATGGCTACACCTTC. Protein sequence: CASSQEDKRDYGYTF. The chain combines TRBV4-3 with TRBJ1-2, with TRBD1 as a possible D gene (5 bases). Deletions cut 0 bases from V and 3 bases from J, with 11 bases between. CDR1 and CDR2 from the germline V gene are LGHNA and YSLEER. The CDR3 loop spans 15 amino acids.

This clonotype was found a few times. CDR3 sequence reads: CSGSLSGRAGEQYF. CDR3 sequence (DNA): TGCAGCGGGAGTCTTAGCGGGAGGGCTGGCGAGCAGTACTTC. The genes are TRBV29-1 and TRBJ2-7; TRBD2 matches at 11 bases. The germline CDR1 and CDR2 sequences are SQVTM and ANQGSEA. The CDR3 loop spans 14 amino acids. V lost 7 bases to trimming and J lost 6 bases; unmatched junction nucleotides: 11.

This clonotype was found a few times. This chain connects TRBV28 to TRBJ2-3, with 13 bases aligning to TRBD2. CDR1 is MDHEN and CDR2 is SYDVKM in the germline V gene. The CDR3 length is 17 residues. With V trimmed by 6 bases and J by 4 bases, 10 bases remained unmatched. The CDR3 nucleotides are TGTGCCAGCAGCCCCACCGGGACTAGCGGGATACCAGATACGCAGTATTTT. Its protein is CASSPTGTSGIPDTQYF. The full variable domain, with the rest looked up from reference TRBV28 and TRBJ2-3, is DVKVTQSSRYLVKRTGEKVFLECVQDMDHENMFWYRQDPGLGLRLIYFSYDVKMKEKGDIPEGYSVSREKKERFSLILESASTNQTSMYLCASSPTGTSGIPDTQYFGPGTRLTVL.

This clonotype was seen a few times. V usage is TRBV12-5 and J usage is TRBJ1-5; D remains ambiguous. This CDR3 has 13 amino acids. Looked up from germline, CDR1 is LGHNT and CDR2 is FRNRAP. The V gene lost 1 base and the J gene lost 4 bases, with 5 bases spanning the gap. CDR3 DNA: TGTGCTAGTGGTTTGGGGCCGAATCAGCCCCAGCATTTT. This sequence encodes CASGLGPNQPQHF. Full variable domain (missing parts from reference TRBV12-5 and TRBJ1-5): DARVTQTPRHKVTEMGQEVTMRCQPILGHNTVFWYRQTMMQGLELLAYFRNRAPLDDSGMPKDRFSAEMPDATLATLKIQPSEPRDSAVYFCASGLGPNQPQHFGDGTRLSIL.

This clonotype was seen only a few times. The chain combines TRBV7-2 with TRBJ1-6, with D tentatively TRBD1 (5 bases). Trimming pared 8 bases from V and 5 bases from J, leaving 13 bases between. The V gene's germline CDR1 is SGHTA and CDR2 FQGNSA. This CDR3 region has 14 residues. CDR3 loop: CASGGRENNSPLHF. In DNA, the CDR3 is TGTGCCAGCGGGGGGAGGGAAAATAATTCACCCCTCCACTTT.

The V and J genes are TRBV6-1 and TRBJ2-3, with TRBD2 matching over 12 bases. Germline loops: CDR1 MNHNS, CDR2 SASEGT. Trimming cost V 10 bases and J 5 bases; bases outside gene matches: 7. This CDR3 region has 14 residues. The CDR3 nucleotides are TGTGCCACGACTAGCGGGAGTGGGGGAGATACGCAGTATTTT. Amino acid sequence: CATTSGSGGDTQYF.

There are many counts of this clonotype. The rearrangement joins TRBV6-1 to TRBJ2-7; a possible D gene is TRBD2 (6 bases). Germline lookup yields CDR1 MNHNS and CDR2 SASEGT. The CDR3 contains 15 residues. V lost 4 bases and J 3 bases, leaving 16 bases between the germline ends. For the CDR3, the DNA is TGTGCCAGCAGTGCCCGGGCCTTGCGGGGCTACGAGCAGTACTTC. Translated: CASSARALRGYEQYF.

The sample holds a few counts of this clonotype. The chain uses TRBV6-2 or TRBV6-3 and TRBJ2-1, with 10 positions matching TRBD2. The germline gives CDR1 MNHEY, CDR2 SVGEGT. J lost 4 bases, V lost 2 bases, and 17 bases had no gene match. This CDR3 is 20 amino acids long. The CDR3 region is CASSYPPGFLAGAGYNEQFF. The DNA of the CDR3 is TGTGCCAGCAGTTACCCCCCCGGGTTTCTAGCGGGAGCGGGTTACAATGAGCAGTTCTTC.

This clonotype was observed a handful of times. The genes are TRBV4-3 and TRBJ2-1; D is unclear. The germline V gene encodes CDR1 LGHNA and CDR2 YSLEER. The CDR3 consists of 17 residues. Trimming removed 0 bases from V and 0 bases from J, with 12 bases in between. CDR3 protein: CASSQEPRTSSYNEQFF. Written as DNA, the CDR3 is TGCGCCAGCAGCCAAGAGCCCCGGACCAGCTCCTACAATGAGCAGTTCTTC.

This clonotype was detected ten times or more. The chain has TRBV10-1 and TRBJ2-7, with a weak D call TRBD1 (6 bases). Looked up from germline, CDR1 is WNHNN and CDR2 is SYGVQD (reference sequence). The CDR3 runs to 12 residues. V lost 6 bases and J 3 bases, leaving 9 bases between the germline ends. In DNA, the CDR3 is TGCGCCAGCAGCGGACAGAACTACGAGCAGTACTTC. Protein product: CASSGQNYEQYF.

V gene TRBV2 combines with J gene TRBJ2-1; the match to TRBD2 covers 11 bases. CDR1 is SNHLY and CDR2 is FYNNEI in the germline V gene. V was pared by 8 bases and J by 0 bases, with 6 bases of the junction left unmatched. CDR3 length: 16 residues. CDR3 amino acids: CASEGLAASSYNEQFF. The CDR3 nucleotides are TGTGCCAGCGAGGGACTAGCGGCAAGCTCCTACAATGAGCAGTTCTTC.

The chain joins TRBV5-1 to TRBJ2-2; 7 bases align to TRBD2. V was clipped by 3 bases and J by 4 bases; unmatched bases: 9. CDR1 is SGHRS and CDR2 is YFSETQ in the germline V gene. The CDR3 is 16 amino acids. CDR3 nucleotides: TGCGCCAGCAGCTCCGCGACTAGCACCTCCACCGGGGAGCTGTTTTTT. It encodes CASSSATSTSTGELFF. Together with reference TRBV5-1 and TRBJ2-2, the CDR3 gives the full variable domain: KAGVTQTPRYLIKTRGQQVTLSCSPISGHRSVSWYQQTPGQGLQFLFEYFSETQRNKGNFPGRFSGRQFSNSRSEMNVSTLELGDSALYLCASSSATSTSTGELFFGEGSRLTVL.

This clonotype was seen a handful of times. V gene TRBV2 combines with J gene TRBJ2-7, with D perhaps matching TRBD1 (6 bases). CDR1 and CDR2 (germline): SNHLY, FYNNEI. V was trimmed by 4 bases and J by 1 base, leaving 11 bases between them. The CDR3 sequence is 14 residues long. CDR3 protein: CASSAGTWSYEQYF. CDR3 DNA sequence: TGTGCCAGCAGTGCTGGGACATGGTCCTACGAGCAGTACTTC.

This clonotype was picked up a small number of times. The chain recombines TRBV20-1 with TRBJ2-3; D gene unclear. The CDR3 is made up of 16 amino acids. CDR1 and CDR2 from the germline V gene are DFQATT and SNEGSKA (reference sequence). V was clipped by 5 bases and J by 2 bases, with 20 bases between them. The CDR3 DNA is TGCAGTGCTGCTCAGGCCAGATCCCGATACACAGATACGCAGTATTTT. This translates into CSAAQARSRYTDTQYF.

This clonotype was detected only a few times. The gene calls are TRBV7-9 and TRBJ2-5, with a weak D call TRBD2 (6 bases). Trimming removed 4 bases at V and 6 bases at J, with 18 bases between. This CDR3 region has 15 residues. Germline V gene sequence: CDR1 SEHNR, CDR2 FQNEAQ (reference sequence). CDR3 nucleotide sequence: TGTGCCAGCAGCTCCTTTAGCGGCCCCACCCAGACCCAGTACTTC. Translated: CASSSFSGPTQTQYF.

This clonotype has just a few counts. The genes are TRBV14 and TRBJ2-1; D call uncertain. CDR1 and CDR2 from the germline V gene are SGHDN and FVKESK. V dropped 3 bases and J dropped 6 bases, with 9 bases sitting between them. The CDR3 has 13 residues. CDR3 sequence: CASSHALANEQFF. CDR3 DNA: TGTGCCAGCAGCCATGCGTTAGCCAATGAGCAGTTCTTC.

This chain links TRBV6-1 with TRBJ1-1, with D uncertain. V was trimmed by 5 bases and J by 0 bases, leaving 10 bases between them. This CDR3 spans 14 amino acids. The V gene's germline CDR1 is MNHNS and CDR2 SASEGT. The CDR3 nucleotides read TGTGCCAGCAGTCAGAATGGGATGAACACTGAAGCTTTCTTT. Its protein product is CASSQNGMNTEAFF.

This clonotype appeared many times. The chain links TRBV12-3 or TRBV12-4 to TRBJ2-6; D is possibly TRBD1 (5 bases). Deletions cut 1 base from V and 0 bases from J, with 7 bases between. This CDR3 has 16 amino acids. CDR3 loop: CASSLGGASGANVLTF. CDR3 nucleotide sequence: TGTGCCAGCAGTTTAGGGGGCGCCTCTGGGGCCAACGTCCTGACTTTC.

This chain uses TRBV6-6 with TRBJ2-7; 10 bases agree with TRBD2. Germline CDR1 MNHNY, CDR2 SVGAGI (reference sequence). J lost 3 bases, V lost 7 bases, and 12 bases had no gene match. This CDR3 spans 16 amino acids. This CDR3 reads CASTTGGTSVLYEQYF. The CDR3 DNA sequence: TGTGCCAGCACCACAGGCGGGACTAGCGTCCTCTACGAGCAGTACTTC.

This sequence joins TRBV13 and TRBJ1-2; D perhaps matches TRBD1 (5 bases). Looked up from germline, CDR1 is PRHDT and CDR2 is FYEKMQ (reference sequence). Trimming shortened V by 2 bases and J by 10 bases, and 14 bases separated the two germline ends. This CDR3 has 13 amino acids. The DNA for the CDR3 is TGTGCCAGCAGCTTACGGGCTGCAGGGTACTACACCTTC. Protein: CASSLRAAGYYTF.